The 6 T cell receptor beta chains given below trace back to one sample, sequenced in a study of read filtering for tumor transcriptome and immune sequencing. From roughly 400 ng of RNA, a library with molecular barcoded alpha/delta and beta/gamma adaptors was made. Each CDR3 protein gets one entry after TCRdb re-called the reads with MiXCR. The sample has some 40,000 distinct CDR3 sequences; around an eighth are singletons. Material for sequencing was a population of CD138-negative cells sorted from bone marrow. The source of these receptors is a donor at least 40 years old with multiple myeloma.

This clonotype occurred many times. The rearrangement uses TRBV6-2 or TRBV6-3 and TRBJ2-6, with no clear D. The germline V and J ends were trimmed by 6 bases and 0 bases, with 12 bases remaining between them. Germline lookup yields CDR1 MNHEY and CDR2 SVGEGT. CDR3 size: 16 residues. For the CDR3, the DNA is TGTGCCAGCAGCCAACCTAGGACCTCTGGGGCCAACGTCCTGACTTTC. Translating it yields CASSQPRTSGANVLTF.

This clonotype was counted ten times or more. A junction boundary mismatches the germline segment, possibly from a read error. The chain couples TRBV12-3 or TRBV12-4 to TRBJ2-7, with unresolved D. The CDR3 runs to 12 residues. The CDR3 DNA is TGCGCCAGCAGATTGCACTCCTACGAGCAGTACTTC. Amino acid sequence: CASRLHSYEQYF.

This clonotype was detected many times. The genes are TRBV29-1 and TRBJ1-1; possible D gene TRBD1, 5 bases. CDR1 SQVTM and CDR2 ANQGSEA come from the germline V gene. Deletions cut 7 bases from V and 6 bases from J, with 15 bases between. The CDR3 length is 12 residues. CDR3: CSGGPGSAEAFF. DNA for the CDR3: TGCAGCGGGGGCCCCGGCTCGGCTGAAGCTTTCTTT. Variable domain in full (rest from reference TRBV29-1 and TRBJ1-1): SAVISQKPSRDICQRGTSLTIQCQVDSQVTMMFWYRQQPGQSLTLIATANQGSEATYESGFVIDKFPISRPNLTFSTLTVSNMSPEDSSIYLCSGGPGSAEAFFGQGTRLTVV.

Concerning this clonotype: Just one base apart from a much larger clone, this may be a read error. The final CDR3 position lacks the conserved phenylalanine or tryptophan, pointing to a likely read error. V gene TRBV25-1 combines with J gene TRBJ1-1, with D possibly TRBD1 on 6 matching bases. The CDR3 is 13 amino acids. V lost 7 bases and J 1 base, leaving 10 bases between the germline ends. CDR1 and CDR2 from the germline V gene are MGHDK and SYGVNS. In nucleotides, the CDR3 is TGTGCCAGCAAGGGGGTGGGGAACACTGAAGCTTTCTCT. This gives the protein CASKGVGNTEAFS.

This clonotype was seen repeatedly, ten times or more. The V gene is TRBV3-1, the J gene TRBJ2-1, with TRBD2 identical over 7 bases. The CDR3 is 17 residues long. V was pared by 1 base and J by 2 bases, with 8 bases of the junction left unmatched. CDR1 and CDR2 from the germline V gene are LGHDT and YNNKEL (reference sequence). The CDR3 sequence is CASSQGIAGFAYNEQFF. As DNA, the CDR3 is TGTGCCAGCAGCCAAGGGATAGCGGGCTTTGCCTACAATGAGCAGTTCTTC.

This clonotype was seen repeatedly, ten times or more. The CDR3 spells CASSEPPGQGVKTLHF. The CDR3 nucleotides read TGTGCCAGCAGTGAGCCACCGGGACAGGGGGTTAAAACCCTCCACTTT. V and J are TRBV6-1 and TRBJ1-6, with 11 bases aligning to TRBD1. Trimming took 3 bases from V and 14 from J; bases not matched to a gene: 12. The length of the CDR3 is 16 residues. Germline CDR1 and CDR2: MNHNS and SASEGT.